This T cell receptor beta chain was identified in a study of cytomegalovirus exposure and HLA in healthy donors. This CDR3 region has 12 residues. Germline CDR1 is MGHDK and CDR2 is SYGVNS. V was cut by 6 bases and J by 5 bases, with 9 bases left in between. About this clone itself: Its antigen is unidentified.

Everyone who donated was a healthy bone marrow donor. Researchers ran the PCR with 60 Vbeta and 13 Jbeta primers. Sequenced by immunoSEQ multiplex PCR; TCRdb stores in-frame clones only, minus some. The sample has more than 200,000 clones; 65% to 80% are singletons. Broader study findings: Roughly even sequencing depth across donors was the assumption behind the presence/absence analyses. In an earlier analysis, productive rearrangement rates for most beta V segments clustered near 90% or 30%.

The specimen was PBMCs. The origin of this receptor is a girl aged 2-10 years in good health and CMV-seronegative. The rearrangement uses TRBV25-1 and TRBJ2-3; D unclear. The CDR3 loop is CASSAHRDTQYF. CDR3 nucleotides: TGTGCCAGCAGCGCCCATAGAGATACGCAGTATTTT.